The present T cell receptor beta chain was sequenced within a study of cytomegalovirus exposure and HLA in healthy donors. The table came from immunoSEQ multiplex PCR; TCRdb's copy has only in-frame clones and leaves some out. The sample includes 220,000 or so clones, around 86% of them seen just once. V lost 2 bases, J lost 3 bases, and 4 bases stayed unmatched. This CDR3 has 14 residues. The germline gives CDR1 LGHNA, CDR2 YNFKEQ. The clonotype was recovered from a woman between 18 and 29 years old in good health and CMV-seropositive. Sequences were obtained from PBMCs. This chain uses TRBV4-2 with TRBJ2-7; TRBD2 aligns across 7 bases. CDR3 protein: CASSQSQRDYEQYF. The CDR3 bases are TGTGCCAGCAGCCAATCTCAGCGGGACTACGAGCAGTACTTC.